This is a list of T cell receptor beta chains from one sample in a study of blood T cells in healthy people across ages. TCRdb recomputed calls from the 5' RACE reads with MiXCR, one row per CDR3 protein. The table shows hundreds of thousands of distinct CDR3 sequences, with 45% to 70% occurring only once. Material: blood. All receptors come from a man aged 35-49 years in good health. The CDR3 runs from the conserved cysteine through the conserved F or W. The D gene is left open where the match is weak. Expanded clones get a size class; other rows say once, few or many, or leave the size out.

j_gene: TRBJ2-3
d_gene: .
abundance: .
v_gene: TRBV7-9
len: 16
CDR3aa: CASSARPRTETDTQYF
CDR3nt: TGTGCCAGCAGCGCCCGTCCAAGAACAGAAACAGATACGCAGTATTTT

j_gene: TRBJ2-3
d_gene: TRBD2
abundance: .
v_gene: TRBV12-3/TRBV12-4
len: 14
CDR3aa: CASSPLAGGDTQYF
CDR3nt: TGTGCCAGCAGCCCCCTAGCGGGAGGAGATACGCAGTATTTT

j_gene: TRBJ2-7
d_gene: TRBD2
abundance: once
v_gene: TRBV6-5
len: 14
CDR3aa: CASSRLAGVYEQYF
CDR3nt: TGTGCCAGCAGCAGACTAGCGGGAGTCTACGAGCAGTACTTC

j_gene: TRBJ2-1
d_gene: .
abundance: .
v_gene: TRBV4-3
len: 15
CDR3aa: CASSQEVFVQETQFF
CDR3nt: TGCGCCAGCAGCCAAGAGGTTTTCGTCCAAGAGACCCAGTTCTTC

j_gene: TRBJ2-1
d_gene: .
abundance: few
v_gene: TRBV11-1
len: 11
CDR3aa: CASSSLNEQFF
CDR3nt: TGTGCCAGCAGCTCCCTAAATGAGCAGTTCTTC

j_gene: TRBJ2-5
d_gene: TRBD2
abundance: .
v_gene: TRBV27
len: 13
CDR3aa: CASIGGAEETQYF
CDR3nt: TGTGCCAGCATCGGGGGGGCGGAGGAGACCCAGTACTTC

j_gene: TRBJ1-6
d_gene: TRBD1
abundance: .
v_gene: TRBV27
len: 16
CDR3aa: CASSTYRGRDNSPLHF
CDR3nt: TGTGCCAGCAGTACGTACAGGGGAAGGGATAATTCACCCCTCCACTTT

j_gene: TRBJ1-5
d_gene: .
abundance: .
v_gene: TRBV11-2
len: 14
CDR3aa: CASSLQGTNQPQHF
CDR3nt: TGTGCCAGCAGCTTACAGGGAACTAACCAGCCCCAGCATTTT

j_gene: TRBJ2-7
d_gene: .
abundance: few
v_gene: TRBV18
len: 14
CDR3aa: CASSPRQNSYEQYF
CDR3nt: TGTGCCAGCTCACCACGCCAGAACTCCTACGAGCAGTACTTC

j_gene: TRBJ1-6
d_gene: .
abundance: .
v_gene: TRBV7-3
len: 16
CDR3aa: CASSLEGDPYNSPLHF
CDR3nt: TGTGCCAGCAGCTTAGAAGGGGACCCCTATAATTCACCCCTCCACTTT

j_gene: TRBJ1-6
d_gene: TRBD1
abundance: .
v_gene: TRBV20-1
len: 13
CDR3aa: CSANRDRDSPLHF
CDR3nt: TGCAGTGCTAACCGGGACAGGGATTCACCCCTCCACTTT

j_gene: TRBJ2-4
d_gene: .
abundance: .
v_gene: TRBV12-5
len: 17
CDR3aa: CASGLMIQGWAKNVQYF
CDR3nt: TGTGCTAGTGGTTTGATGATTCAGGGTTGGGCCAAAAACGTTCAGTACTTC

j_gene: TRBJ2-1
d_gene: .
abundance: .
v_gene: TRBV29-1
len: 15
CDR3aa: CSVEDRIGGPSLLFF
CDR3nt: TGCAGCGTTGAAGATCGAATCGGGGGGCCGTCCTTGCTGTTCTTC

j_gene: TRBJ1-4
d_gene: .
abundance: few
v_gene: TRBV29-1
len: 13
CDR3aa: CSVATRGQGKLFF
CDR3nt: TGCAGCGTTGCCACGAGGGGTCAGGGAAAACTGTTTTTT

j_gene: TRBJ1-2
d_gene: .
abundance: .
v_gene: TRBV5-1
len: 13
CDR3aa: CASSAGQSYGYTF
CDR3nt: TGCGCCAGCAGCGCGGGACAATCCTATGGCTACACCTTC

j_gene: TRBJ2-1
d_gene: TRBD2
abundance: .
v_gene: TRBV6-2/TRBV6-3
len: 16
CDR3aa: CASSYATAGPINEQFF
CDR3nt: TGTGCCAGCAGTTACGCAACAGCGGGGCCAATCAATGAGCAGTTCTTC

j_gene: TRBJ2-1
d_gene: .
abundance: .
v_gene: TRBV14
len: 13
CDR3aa: CASSPRQDNEQFF
CDR3nt: TGTGCCAGCAGCCCGAGACAGGACAATGAGCAGTTCTTC

j_gene: TRBJ2-1
d_gene: TRBD2
abundance: .
v_gene: TRBV9
len: 17
CDR3aa: CASSVGLAGVSVNEQFF
CDR3nt: TGTGCCAGCAGCGTAGGGCTAGCGGGAGTGTCCGTTAATGAGCAGTTCTTC

j_gene: TRBJ2-1
d_gene: .
abundance: few
v_gene: TRBV12-3/TRBV12-4
len: 12
CDR3aa: CASSLDHNEQFF
CDR3nt: TGTGCCAGCAGTTTGGATCACAATGAGCAGTTCTTC

j_gene: TRBJ2-7
d_gene: TRBD1
abundance: once
v_gene: TRBV20-1
len: 11
CDR3aa: CSATTRDRGYF
CDR3nt: TGCAGTGCCACAACCCGGGACAGGGGGTACTTC

j_gene: TRBJ1-1
d_gene: .
abundance: .
v_gene: TRBV5-1
len: 14
CDR3aa: CASSLEGGRTEAFF
CDR3nt: TGCGCCAGCAGCTTGGAGGGGGGGAGGACTGAAGCTTTCTTT

j_gene: TRBJ1-2
d_gene: .
abundance: .
v_gene: TRBV2
len: 12
CDR3aa: CASQGRRYGYTF
CDR3nt: TGTGCCAGTCAGGGAAGGAGGTATGGCTACACCTTC